The entry below describes one T cell receptor beta chain. This clonotype was seen ten or more times. What this receptor recognizes is not known. One base away there is no much larger clone; base qualities are not given. The hyperthyroidism patients were between 18 and 65 years old and newly diagnosed, with a disease duration of less than 2 months. The study excluded patients with uncontrolled infections, other autoimmune diseases, pregnancy or lactation. Diagnoses were based on clinical symptoms, serum thyroxine and TRAb, thyroid ultrasound and orbital computed tomography. For progressor patients, blood was drawn at the first diagnosis of hyperthyroidism, before any ophthalmopathy symptoms had appeared. PBMCs were separated from roughly 10 ml of fresh peripheral blood using Ficoll-Paque density gradient centrifugation. Progressor patients were first diagnosed with Graves' hyperthyroidism and then developed ophthalmopathy during follow-up. Total RNA was extracted using Trizol reagent, and RNA quality was assessed on an Agilent 2100 Bioanalyzer.

These data originate in a study of T cells in Graves' hyperthyroidism and ophthalmopathy (dated by TCRdb to the late 2010s). About the full investigation: Peripheral blood samples were taken at initial diagnosis, before any treatment was given. After sampling, hyperthyroidism patients received methimazole starting at 30 mg daily, and ophthalmopathy patients received high-dose intravenous methylprednisolone. An independent validation cohort of about 20 hyperthyroidism patients and about 15 patients who later progressed to ophthalmopathy tested prospective prediction of ophthalmopathy. For training and testing, the 100 patients in the discovery cohort were randomly divided in a 7:3 ratio. The study also compared thyroid tissue and blood T-cell repertoires from roughly 6 Graves' hyperthyroidism patients. To identify TCR V-J signatures that set the groups apart, the researchers used a discovery cohort of 90 to 100 patients, made up of 40 to 45 with Graves' ophthalmopathy and some 56 with stable Graves' hyperthyroidism. The paper reports TCR Vbeta CDR3 sequencing of about 140 peripheral blood samples: fewer than 50 ophthalmopathy, under 80 hyperthyroidism and 17 progressor patients. Here is what the overall study found, with its caveats: In validation, the model predicted progression to ophthalmopathy a median of about 6.8 months before onset, with over 55% sensitivity and roughly 72% specificity. No statistical method was used to set the sample size in advance, and investigators knew the group allocation. Most expanded thyroid clonotypes (frequency above 0.001) were also detected in blood, suggesting blood repertoires may reflect thyroid immune responses. Ophthalmopathy was separated from stable hyperthyroidism by a 13 V-J signature model, with approximately 85% sensitivity and about 81% specificity obtained in cross-validation and 80%/75% obtained in testing.

Amplification of TCR beta CDR3 regions was carried out from RNA transcripts. The first round of RT-PCR for the TCR CDR3 was performed with the HTBI primer set and the Qiagen OneStep RT-PCR kit. The libraries were constructed in a second round of multiplex PCR and then size-selected and purified. Paired-end sequencing of the libraries was performed with 100 bp reads on an Illumina HiSeq2000. On the study's bioinformatics: SOAPnuke was used to process the raw data, removing reads that contained adapters or uncalled bases, had a mean Phred below 15, or lacked an exact match to the constant primer or identifier. COPE v1.2.5 was used to merge high-quality paired reads, and clonotypes were defined as unique nucleotide sequences. MiTCR v1.1 was used to align clonotypes to the IMGT TRBV, TRBD and TRBJ reference segments. Analysis was restricted to V-J combinations with a frequency above 0.0001, which covered roughly 99% of repertoires. A TCS score was defined as the ratio of F50 (clonal expansion) to E x V (chaos), with BLOSUM62-based TCRdist applied between CDR3 peptides within each V-J. Welch's t-statistics and random forest reduced around 510 V-J features to around 14, which were used in a naive Bayes classifier (R e1071). TCRdb applied fastp at Q25 and MiXCR to the public reads, then kept only in-frame beta chains. Rows with one shared CDR3 protein collapse into an entry with the most common genes and DNA. It is TCRdb's table, rather than the study itself, that gives the V and J calls and clone size. The sample records under 200,000 distinct CDR3 sequences, over 8% of which are singletons. Less than 25% of the sample goes to the ten largest clones.

From the germline V gene (reference sequence), CDR1 is LNHDA and CDR2 is SQIVND. The CDR3 starts with the cysteine, ends with the phenylalanine, and has 14 residues. The DNA shown is the 42-base CDR3, in frame from base 1. Cut back by 9 bases and 1 base, the V and J ends lie 15 bases apart. Specimen: blood. Recombination connected TRBV19 to TRBJ1-1, with no D gene named confidently. This clonotype was sampled from a woman aged 18-30 years with Graves' hyperthyroidism that later progressed to Graves' ophthalmopathy. The DNA reads TGTGCCAGCAAGATCGGGAAGAGGAACACTGAAGCTTTCTTT. Its amino acids are CASKIGKRNTEAFF.